This is a list of T cell receptor beta chains from one sample in a study of T cell repertoires in cytomegalovirus infection. TCRdb redid the calling of the reads with MiXCR, one entry per CDR3 protein. The data show around 630,000 distinct CDR3 sequences, roughly a quarter seen once. The specimen sequenced was CD8+ T cells from PBMCs. Receptors were obtained from a human donor in good health (CMV status not recorded). Some clones in this sample may be carry-over from other donors' samples. Each CDR3 is given with its conserved first and last residue.

j_gene	v_gene	CDR3aa
TRBJ1-2	TRBV6-5	CAGPGGYTF
TRBJ1-1	TRBV24-1	CATSVSQGAEAFF
TRBJ1-1	TRBV12-5	CASGFLEGAGTEAFF
TRBJ1-4	TRBV27	CASSLALGPNEKLFF
TRBJ1-5	TRBV6-6	CASSPGQPFNQPQHF
TRBJ2-7	TRBV10-3	CAISESGSEQYF
TRBJ2-1	TRBV9	CASSVNGVNEQFF
TRBJ2-7	TRBV7-9	CASSFGPYEQYF
TRBJ1-1	TRBV19	CASSTTVNTEAFF
TRBJ1-4	TRBV7-9	CASSSTGTSAELFF
TRBJ1-2	TRBV6-2/TRBV6-3	CASSRHHNYGYTF
TRBJ2-5	TRBV10-3	CATRDPGLAGGPQETQYF
TRBJ1-1	TRBV7-8	CASSSRTLPAFF
TRBJ2-7	TRBV7-6	CASSPSVGRTYEQYF
TRBJ2-6	TRBV28	CASRASSGANVLTF
TRBJ1-1	TRBV28	CASSLQWGYTEAFF
TRBJ2-1	TRBV29-1	CSVEFWDRSYNEQFF
TRBJ2-7	TRBV7-2	CASSSMDRDPYEQYF
TRBJ2-1	TRBV7-9	CASSLVHSGNNEQFF
TRBJ2-1	TRBV7-2	CASMIRGHEQFF
TRBJ2-1	TRBV4-1	CASRFGGEQFF
TRBJ2-7	TRBV4-1	CASSPDSGYEQYF
TRBJ2-1	TRBV2	CASSGDGTSSYNEQFF
TRBJ2-1	TRBV7-9	CASKGGGDPSSYNEQFF
TRBJ1-1	TRBV5-1	CASSLESPGPTEAFF
TRBJ2-5	TRBV10-3	CAISDGQLQETQYF
TRBJ2-1	TRBV18	CASSPFGVSSYNEQFF
TRBJ1-1	TRBV6-2/TRBV6-3	CASTRLGANTEAFF
TRBJ2-1	TRBV4-1	CASSQDRKQFF
TRBJ2-1	TRBV20-1	CSARGLGDNEQFF
TRBJ1-1	TRBV6-6	CASSFSASLLNTEAFF
TRBJ2-1	TRBV28	CASRGITPYNEQFF
TRBJ1-1	TRBV15	CATNLPGLLRTEAFF
TRBJ1-1	TRBV7-9	CASSPPVWDTEAFF
TRBJ2-2	TRBV7-9	CASSTPQGASGELFF
TRBJ2-3	TRBV20-1	CSAREGQGQWTDTQYF
TRBJ2-1	TRBV2	CASSESRGLSSYNEQFF
TRBJ2-1	TRBV5-1	CASSLSLAVEQFF
TRBJ2-1	TRBV28	CASSWAEAGGLYNEQFF
TRBJ2-1	TRBV7-9	CASSFSRAMNEQFF
TRBJ2-3	TRBV20-1	CSARDSRGGQSHWGTDTQYF
TRBJ2-2	TRBV13	CASSLAQPLQGQDTGELFF
TRBJ2-6	TRBV2	CAILRSGANVLTF
TRBJ2-2	TRBV6-2/TRBV6-3	CASRSYLGTNTGELFF
TRBJ2-5	TRBV6-1	CASSGPLAIETQYF